One and the same sample provided the 29 T cell receptor beta chains below, sequenced in a study of T-cell reconstitution after alpha-beta-depleted transplantation in children. A library of TCRbeta sequences, prepared with unique molecular identifiers, was generated. TCRdb called the PCR reads again in MiXCR, with one record for every CDR3 protein. Seen here are roughly 200,000 distinct CDR3 sequences, roughly 9.1% observed once, and the top ten hold approximately 40%. Material: PBMCs, mostly from graft donor cells, obtained 360 days after TCRalphabeta/CD19-depleted stem cell transplant. The receptors come from a male patient aged 2-15 years who had a stem cell transplant for acute myeloid leukemia, so the T cells may come from the graft donor.

This clonotype was observed a few times. J is TRBJ2-7 and V is TRBV5-1, with a weak D call TRBD2 (5 bases). The CDR3 runs to 14 residues. Deletions cut 4 bases from V and 0 bases from J, with 11 bases between. The germline CDR1 and CDR2 sequences are SGHRS and YFSETQ. CDR3 sequence (DNA): TGCGCCAGCAGCCCGTCCGGGGTCTCCTACGAGCAGTACTTC. Translating gives CASSPSGVSYEQYF.

V is TRBV12-3 or TRBV12-4 and J is TRBJ1-1, with D hard to call. V gave up 3 bases and J gave up 1 base, with 9 bases separating them. This CDR3 has 14 residues. The CDR3 sequence is CASSFGPGNTEAFF. The CDR3 DNA sequence: TGTGCCAGCAGTTTTGGTCCAGGGAACACTGAAGCTTTCTTT.

This clonotype was seen more than once but under ten times. V usage is TRBV12-3 or TRBV12-4 and J usage is TRBJ1-2, with D possibly matching TRBD1 (5 bases). This CDR3 spans 16 amino acids. V was clipped by 6 bases and J by 3 bases, with 20 bases between them. CDR3 amino acids: CASSPRQPPDYYGYTF. CDR3 nucleotide sequence: TGTGCCAGCAGCCCTCGACAGCCACCGGATTACTATGGCTACACCTTC.

Only a few counts were recorded for this clonotype. V usage is TRBV21-1 and J usage is TRBJ2-7; the table assigns TRBD2, which was not confirmed against the DNA. TRBV21-1 is flagged as a pseudogene. This CDR3 has 19 residues. The CDR3: CASSPGLGPSGRSGYEQYF. The CDR3 DNA reads as TGTGCCAGCAGCCCGGGCCTCGGGCCTAGCGGGAGGTCAGGCTACGAGCAGTACTTC.

This clonotype came up a few times. The rearrangement uses TRBV7-2 and TRBJ2-3; 11 bases fit TRBD2. V lost 0 bases to trimming and J lost 5 bases; unmatched junction nucleotides: 7. There are 17 residues in the CDR3. From germline, CDR1 is SGHTA and CDR2 FQGNSA. This CDR3 is CASSLALAGGKGDTQYF. CDR3 DNA: TGTGCCAGCAGCTTAGCTCTAGCGGGGGGTAAGGGAGATACGCAGTATTTT.

This clonotype was counted a few times. The chain joins TRBV27 to TRBJ1-5; D not resolved. From germline, CDR1 is MNHEY and CDR2 SMNVEV (reference sequence). Trimming pared 6 bases from V and 0 bases from J, leaving 15 bases between. This CDR3 has 16 amino acids. The CDR3 DNA reads as TGTGCCAGCAGAAAGGGAAACAACTATAGCAATCAGCCCCAGCATTTT. It is translated as CASRKGNNYSNQPQHF.

This clonotype was detected ten times or more. This rearrangement joins TRBV20-1 to TRBJ2-1; TRBD2 matches at 7 bases. The length of the CDR3 is 14 residues. Germline V gene sequence: CDR1 DFQATT, CDR2 SNEGSKA (reference sequence). The J segment lost 4 bases and the V segment lost 7 bases, leaving 10 bases of the junction unmatched. CDR3 DNA sequence: TGCAGTGGCCGGGGAGGGACGGTGTACAATGAGCAGTTCTTC. Encoded protein: CSGRGGTVYNEQFF.

In its sample, this clonotype was seen a few times. CDR3 in DNA: TGCAGTGCTTTAGACAGGGCCCCGGGGTACGAGCAGTACTTC. Residues: CSALDRAPGYEQYF. V and J are TRBV20-1 and TRBJ2-7; 7 nucleotides match TRBD1. The CDR3 covers 14 residues. The V gene end was trimmed by 5 bases and the J gene end by 4 bases; junction bases not matched to a gene: 11. Germline CDR1 DFQATT, CDR2 SNEGSKA (reference sequence).

This clonotype was detected ten times or more. The chain links TRBV12-3 or TRBV12-4 to TRBJ1-2; 8 bases fit TRBD1. The CDR3 is 15 residues long. With 5 bases clipped from V and 2 bases from J, the junction kept 7 bases outside the gene matches. The CDR3 DNA reads TGTGCCAGCAGTGCCCAGGGGGCGTCGAACTATGGCTACACCTTC. Its protein product is CASSAQGASNYGYTF.

This clonotype was detected a few times. The chain uses TRBV5-1 and TRBJ2-2; no firm D call. Trimming cost V 4 bases and J 2 bases, with 9 bases left between them. The V gene's germline CDR1 is SGHRS and CDR2 YFSETQ. This CDR3 spans 14 amino acids. The CDR3 loop is CASSPARNTGELFF. CDR3 DNA sequence: TGCGCCAGCAGCCCCGCTAGAAACACCGGGGAGCTGTTTTTT. The entire variable domain, with the rest obtained from reference TRBV5-1 and TRBJ2-2, is as follows: KAGVTQTPRYLIKTRGQQVTLSCSPISGHRSVSWYQQTPGQGLQFLFEYFSETQRNKGNFPGRFSGRQFSNSRSEMNVSTLELGDSALYLCASSPARNTGELFFGEGSRLTVL.

This clonotype has only a few counts. V and J are TRBV7-6 and TRBJ2-2; D gene unclear. The V end was cut by 5 bases, the J end by 6 bases, with 10 bases between. The CDR3 covers 13 residues. CDR1 SGHVS and CDR2 FNYEAQ come from the germline V gene. The CDR3: CASSARQAGELFF. DNA for the CDR3: TGTGCCAGCAGCGCACGCCAGGCCGGGGAGCTGTTTTTT.

CDR3 protein: CATSDAGGEQFF. In nucleotides, the CDR3 is TGTGCCACCAGTGATGCAGGAGGGGAGCAGTTCTTC. This chain links TRBV24-1 with TRBJ2-1, with D possibly being TRBD2 (6 bases). Germline CDR1 reads KGHDR; CDR2 reads SFDVKD. The CDR3 length is 12 residues. V shed 3 bases and J shed 10 bases, with 9 bases lying between them.

The table lists this clonotype with many counts. The V and J genes are TRBV29-1 and TRBJ1-1, with 10 nucleotides matching TRBD1. The V gene end was trimmed by 5 bases and the J gene end by 5 bases; junction bases not matched to a gene: 8. Germline CDR1 and CDR2: SQVTM and ANQGSEA. The CDR3 runs to 14 residues. The CDR3 reads CSVQTGGAWTEAFF. Here the CDR3 DNA reads TGCAGCGTTCAGACAGGGGGCGCTTGGACTGAAGCTTTCTTT.

This clonotype was observed a few times. The chain uses TRBV27 and TRBJ2-2; D possibly matches TRBD1 or TRBD2 (6 bases each). CDR1 MNHEY and CDR2 SMNVEV come from the germline V gene (reference sequence). CDR3 length: 14 residues. The ends were cut back, 7 bases at V and 5 bases at J, with 14 bases in the middle. DNA for the CDR3: TGTGCCAGCACGGAACGAGGGGGGACCGGGGAGCTGTTTTTT. This codes for CASTERGGTGELFF.

This clonotype came up a few times. The genes are TRBV29-1 and TRBJ2-7; 8 nucleotides match TRBD1. V shed 4 bases, J shed 3 bases, and the junction held 5 bases outside the gene matches. The CDR3 consists of 13 residues. The germline V gene encodes CDR1 SQVTM and CDR2 ANQGSEA. As DNA, the CDR3 is TGCAGCGTTGCCCCAGGGGGCGGCTACGAGCAGTACTTC. Protein product: CSVAPGGGYEQYF.

The rearrangement joins TRBV7-8 to TRBJ1-3, with 7 bases that match TRBD1. The CDR3 contains 17 residues. Per germline, CDR1 SGHVS and CDR2 FQNEAQ. Unmatched junction bases numbered 13, after V lost 5 bases and J lost 3 bases. CDR3: CASSTTATGVVGNTIYF. CDR3 sequence (DNA): TGTGCCAGCAGCACTACAGCTACAGGGGTGGTTGGAAACACCATATATTTT.

This clonotype was counted ten times or more. V usage is TRBV6-1 and J usage is TRBJ2-3; TRBD2 aligns across 9 bases. J gave up 2 bases and V 5 bases, and 11 bases lay outside the gene matches. This CDR3 contains 17 residues. Looked up from germline, CDR1 is MNHNS and CDR2 is SASEGT. In DNA, the CDR3 is TGTGCCAGCAGTCCCAAGGGACTAGCCCCTTCCACAGATACGCAGTATTTT. Translation: CASSPKGLAPSTDTQYF.

This clonotype has at least ten counts. The chain recombines TRBV20-1 with TRBJ1-6, with D possibly TRBD1 on 5 matching bases. This CDR3 spans 15 amino acids. Trimming cost V 3 bases and J 9 bases, with 18 bases left between them. Germline-derived CDR1 and CDR2 are DFQATT and SNEGSKA (reference sequence). CDR3 DNA: TGCAGTGCTAGCCCGAGAGGGGTTCGCGGTTCACCCCTCCACTTT. Encoded protein: CSASPRGVRGSPLHF.

This clonotype was seen a handful of times. The rearrangement joins TRBV12-3 or TRBV12-4 to TRBJ2-2; the match to TRBD2 covers 10 bases. Trimming at V came to 3 bases and at J to 0 bases, leaving 16 bases not matched to a gene. The CDR3 totals 21 residues. This CDR3 reads CASSFKGGKVAGGPNTGELFF. The CDR3 DNA reads as TGTGCCAGCAGTTTTAAGGGGGGAAAGGTAGCGGGGGGCCCGAACACCGGGGAGCTGTTTTTT.

This clonotype was seen many times. The gene calls are TRBV29-1 and TRBJ2-7, with TRBD2 identical over 9 bases. Trimming at V came to 7 bases and at J to 5 bases, leaving 6 bases not matched to a gene. CDR1 and CDR2 from the germline V gene are SQVTM and ANQGSEA. The CDR3 has 12 residues. The CDR3, as DNA: TGCAGCGGGTATAGCGGGGGAAACGAGCAGTACTTC. It is translated as CSGYSGGNEQYF.

This clonotype was counted between two and nine times. This chain links TRBV3-1 with TRBJ2-7, with D unresolved. This CDR3 has 15 residues. The V gene's germline CDR1 is LGHDT and CDR2 YNNKEL (reference sequence). V was trimmed by 3 bases and J by 2 bases, leaving 14 bases between them. CDR3 sequence: CASSQYPDGAYEQYV. CDR3 DNA: TGTGCCAGCAGCCAGTATCCGGACGGAGCCTACGAGCAGTACGTC.

The rearrangement joins TRBV5-1 to TRBJ2-5, with 9 nucleotides matching TRBD2. Losses at the gene ends were 4 bases for V and 5 bases for J; bases not matched to a gene: 3. Germline CDR1 SGHRS, CDR2 YFSETQ. The length of the CDR3 is 13 residues. The CDR3 here is CASSVAGDETQYF. CDR3 nucleotide sequence: TGCGCCAGCAGCGTAGCGGGAGATGAGACCCAGTACTTC.

This chain's CDR3 is CASSPSLGYQETQYF. The DNA for the CDR3 is TGTGCCAGCTCACCATCTCTCGGCTACCAAGAGACCCAGTACTTC. The chain recombines TRBV18 with TRBJ2-5, with D hard to call. Trimming pared 2 bases from V and 0 bases from J, leaving 10 bases between. The CDR3 runs 15 residues. From germline, CDR1 is KGHSH and CDR2 LQKENI.

This clonotype was recorded a few times. The chain combines TRBV18 with TRBJ1-2, with D hard to call. Germline V CDR1 and CDR2: KGHSH, LQKENI. V shed 2 bases and J shed 5 bases, with 12 bases lying between them. The CDR3 consists of 14 residues. The CDR3 reads CASSPESFGYGYTF. CDR3 DNA sequence: TGTGCCAGCTCACCAGAATCGTTTGGGTATGGCTACACCTTC.

This clonotype was observed a few times. This sequence joins TRBV13 and TRBJ2-7; 14 nucleotides align to TRBD2. Losses at the gene ends were 4 bases for V and 0 bases for J; bases not matched to a gene: 5. CDR3 length: 17 amino acids. Germline CDR1 PRHDT, CDR2 FYEKMQ (reference sequence). This CDR3 reads CASSSTGTSGSSYEQYF. The CDR3 coding sequence is TGTGCCAGCAGCTCGACCGGGACTAGCGGGAGCTCCTACGAGCAGTACTTC.

The chain is built from TRBV13 and TRBJ1-1; D might be TRBD1 (5 bases). CDR1 and CDR2 from the germline V gene are PRHDT and FYEKMQ (reference sequence). This CDR3 comprises 14 residues. V lost 4 bases and J lost 3, with 12 bases in between. The CDR3 nucleotides are TGTGCCAGCAGCTCCATCCGGGGGGACACTGAAGCTTTCTTT. This gives the protein CASSSIRGDTEAFF.

The V gene is TRBV12-3 or TRBV12-4, the J gene TRBJ2-5; 8 nucleotides align to TRBD1. The V segment lost 6 bases and the J segment 4 bases; nucleotides outside the gene matches: 7. The CDR3 consists of 14 residues. The CDR3 DNA is TGTGCCAGCAGGCCGGGACAGGTCGTAGAGACCCAGTACTTC. Its protein is CASRPGQVVETQYF.

The chain has TRBV5-1 and TRBJ2-2, with 12 bases identical to TRBD2. J was trimmed by 6 bases and V by 2 bases; bases with no gene match: 2. Germline V gene lookup returns CDR1 SGHRS and CDR2 YFSETQ. The CDR3 totals 15 residues. The CDR3 reads CASSLLAGGSGELFF. CDR3 nucleotides: TGCGCCAGCAGCTTACTAGCGGGGGGCTCCGGGGAGCTGTTTTTT.

This clonotype was seen a few times. The chain recombines TRBV20-1 with TRBJ2-3; 16 bases map to TRBD2. V shed 5 bases and J 3 bases; nucleotides not matched to a gene: 2. The CDR3 extends over 15 amino acids. Germline CDR1 and CDR2: DFQATT and SNEGSKA (reference sequence). The CDR3 nucleotides are TGCAGTGCTGGGACTAGCGGGGGGGCAACAGATACGCAGTATTTT. Its translation: CSAGTSGGATDTQYF.